What follows is one T cell receptor (beta chain) and its context. This sample is drawn from a study of blood T cell repertoires in COVID-19. Germline-derived CDR1 and CDR2 are SGHTA and FQGNSA. With 0 bases clipped from V and 4 bases from J, the junction kept 6 bases outside the gene matches. This CDR3 comprises 16 residues. Only in-frame clones appear in the TCRdb table, and some are missing; sequencing was by immunoSEQ multiplex PCR. The sample lists about 370,000 clones, 89% occurring once. Material for sequencing was PBMCs or T cells enriched from blood (not recorded which). The chain is built from TRBV7-2 and TRBJ2-5, with 9 bases lining up with TRBD1. The source is a woman under 40 who had recovered from COVID-19. As DNA, the CDR3 is TGTGCCAGCAGCTTAGCGGGCGGGACAGGGAGAGAGACCCAGTACTTC. Protein: CASSLAGGTGRETQYF.